The 5 T cell receptor beta chains below were found in one sample sequenced in a study of T cells in Graves' hyperthyroidism and ophthalmopathy. Researchers amplified the TCR beta CDR3 regions from RNA transcripts. During a first-round RT-PCR of the TCR CDR3, the HTBI primer set was used. TCRdb called the multiplex PCR reads again in MiXCR, with one record for every CDR3 protein. The table shows around 270,000 distinct CDR3 sequences, with around a fifth occurring only once. Input material: blood. The receptors originated from a man aged 45-60 years with Graves' ophthalmopathy.

The J gene is TRBJ2-1, the V gene TRBV7-2; the match to TRBD2 covers 8 bases. CDR3 length: 15 amino acids. J was trimmed by 4 bases and V by 1 base; bases with no gene match: 3. Per the germline V gene, CDR1 is SGHTA and CDR2 is FQGNSA. The CDR3 DNA follows: TGTGCCAGCAGCTTAGGGGTAGCGGGATACAATGAGCAGTTCTTC. This translates into CASSLGVAGYNEQFF.

This clonotype has a count of ten or more. The chain uses TRBV12-3 or TRBV12-4 and TRBJ2-7; D gene uncertain. Trimming removed 6 bases at V and 5 bases at J, with 17 bases between. This CDR3 has 14 amino acids. CDR3 protein: CASSATINEDEQYF. The CDR3 DNA reads as TGTGCCAGCAGCGCAACGATAAACGAGGACGAGCAGTACTTC.

This clonotype was counted many times. The gene calls are TRBV7-9 and TRBJ1-1; D remains unclear. The CDR3 has 13 amino acids. V lost 1 base to trimming and J lost 9 bases, with 12 bases between them. Germline CDR1 is SEHNR and CDR2 is FQNEAQ (reference sequence). DNA for the CDR3: TGTGCCAGCAGCTTAGAGATCCGTATGAAAGCTTTCTTT. This translates into CASSLEIRMKAFF.

This clonotype was seen many times. The chain carries TRBV28 and TRBJ2-3; D uncertain. CDR3 length: 13 residues. Trimming stripped 4 bases from V and 7 bases from J, with 12 bases between. Per the germline V gene, CDR1 is MDHEN and CDR2 is SYDVKM. The CDR3 region is CASSYGSAYTQYF. In DNA, the CDR3 is TGTGCCAGCAGTTACGGGTCTGCGTATACGCAGTATTTT.

This sequence joins TRBV2 and TRBJ2-7; perhaps D is TRBD1 or TRBD2 (5 bases each). Germline V gives CDR1 SNHLY, CDR2 FYNNEI. The CDR3 is 14 residues long. With 4 bases removed from V and 5 bases from J, the gap between germline ends came to 15 bases. CDR3 in DNA: TGTGCCAGCAGTGCTCGGGGACGGGGCCACGAGCAGTACTTC. It translates to CASSARGRGHEQYF.